This T cell receptor beta chain stems from a study of response to subunit inactivated influenza vaccine. Germline V CDR1 and CDR2: LGHNA, YSLEER. Between the trimmed V and J ends, which lost 0 bases and 6 bases, there was a span of 11 bases. This CDR3 spans 15 amino acids. TCRdb reprocessed the RT-PCR reads with MiXCR, giving one entry per CDR3 protein. The data show more than 450,000 distinct CDR3 sequences, with approximately 10% seen just once and 11% held by the top ten. The table lists this clonotype with many counts. Separately, the same data were catalogued under a study of T cells expressing NK-cell markers. This second study says: It was by 5'RACE template switching with UMIs that TCR beta cDNA was made. The sequencing cohort of eight donors included seven HCMV-seropositive individuals and one seronegative individual. Several of the experiments relied on an anti-gamma-delta TCR antibody so that only alpha-beta TCR T cells were sorted. The share of CD8+ T cells held by dominant NKG2C+ clonotypes was about 1.0-7.5% in more than 5 donors.

The sequenced sample was PBMCs from blood, obtained on the day of vaccination. The chain has TRBV4-3 and TRBJ2-2; no reliable D call. The receptor was isolated from a man aged 50 to 59 who received an inactivated influenza vaccine. CDR3 amino acids: CASSQDSLVPGELFF. The CDR3 DNA reads as TGCGCCAGCAGCCAAGATAGCCTTGTACCCGGGGAGCTGTTTTTT.